Listed here are 18 T cell receptor beta chains from one sample, sequenced in a study of blood T cell repertoires in COVID-19 (TCRdb year 2020). Libraries were built with the immunoSEQ multiplex PCR assay. The table comes from immuneACCESS by way of TCRdb, which keeps in-frame sequences with V and J called. Part of the clones is missing from these tables; in studies checked, under half for an unresolved V gene and the rest for unknown reasons. This sample has under 200,000 clones in its table, and 79% of those were observed once. Around 20% of the sample lies in the top ten. Specimen: PBMCs or T cells enriched from blood (not recorded which). The receptors were sampled from a woman between 65 and 79 years old in a cohort exposed to, infected with or recovered from COVID-19 (not recorded which).

The CDR3 coding sequence is TGTGCCAGCAGAGCCCCCGGGACAGGGCACGAGCAGTACTTC. Translated: CASRAPGTGHEQYF. V gene TRBV27 combines with J gene TRBJ2-7; 9 bases are shared with TRBD1. In germline, CDR1 is MNHEY, CDR2 SMNVEV (reference sequence). V gave up 6 bases and J gave up 5 bases; unmatched junction bases: 8. This CDR3 contains 14 residues.

The V call is TRBV2, the J call TRBJ2-5, with 8 bases that match TRBD2. Germline CDR1 and CDR2: SNHLY and FYNNEI. Trimming cost V 7 bases and J 0 bases; bases outside gene matches: 4. The CDR3 runs to 14 residues. CDR3 DNA: TGTGCCAGCATTACTAGCGGCTACCAAGAGACCCAGTACTTC. It encodes CASITSGYQETQYF.

The chain employs TRBV28 and TRBJ2-7, with TRBD1 matching 9 bases. Trimming at V came to 3 bases and at J to 2 bases, leaving 17 bases not matched to a gene. The germline V gene encodes CDR1 MDHEN and CDR2 SYDVKM. CDR3 length: 19 residues. CDR3 loop: CASSFEGSVWDRDPYEQYF. The CDR3 nucleotides are TGTGCCAGCAGTTTTGAAGGTAGTGTGTGGGACAGGGATCCCTACGAGCAGTACTTC.

The rearrangement links TRBV6-1 to TRBJ1-1, with TRBD1 identical over 9 bases. This CDR3 region has 15 residues. Germline V gene data show CDR1 as MNHNS and CDR2 as SASEGT. The V gene end was trimmed by 5 bases and the J gene end by 5 bases; junction bases not matched to a gene: 9. CDR3 region: CASSPLGTGKTEAFF. In DNA, the CDR3 is TGTGCCAGCAGTCCGCTAGGGACAGGGAAAACTGAAGCTTTCTTT.

This clone came up once. This chain links TRBV5-4 with TRBJ2-7; TRBD2 matches 8 bases. V was clipped by 1 base and J by 3 bases; unmatched bases: 6. Germline-derived CDR1 and CDR2 are SGHNT and YYREEE (reference sequence). This CDR3 is 15 amino acids long. The CDR3 reads CASSLRSSGVYEQYF. CDR3 in DNA: TGTGCCAGCAGCTTGAGGAGTAGCGGGGTCTACGAGCAGTACTTC.

V is TRBV9 and J is TRBJ1-2; 12 nucleotides line up with TRBD1. V gave up 4 bases and J gave up 6 bases; unmatched junction bases: 13. The length of the CDR3 is 17 residues. Germline CDR1 reads SGDLS; CDR2 reads YYNGEE. CDR3 sequence (DNA): TGTGCCAGCAGCCTGCGTGGTGGGACAGGGGGCCGCGATGGCTACACCTTC. Protein: CASSLRGGTGGRDGYTF.

The genes are TRBV5-6 and TRBJ1-6; TRBD1 is a possible D gene (6 bases). The length of the CDR3 is 14 residues. Germline CDR1 reads SGHDT; CDR2 reads YYEEEE. V lost 4 bases and J lost 5, with 10 bases in between. The CDR3 DNA reads as TGTGCCAGCAGCCACGGACAGAATAATTCACCCCTCCACTTT. Its translation: CASSHGQNNSPLHF.

This rearrangement joins TRBV24-1 to TRBJ2-3; a possible D gene is TRBD2 (6 bases). Germline loops: CDR1 KGHDR, CDR2 SFDVKD. Trimming removed 5 bases at V and 1 base at J, with 9 bases between. The CDR3 totals 14 residues. CDR3 loop: CATSASSGTDTQYF. The CDR3 DNA reads as TGTGCCACCAGTGCTTCTAGCGGCACAGATACGCAGTATTTT.

V is TRBV30 and J is TRBJ1-3, with D possibly matching TRBD1 (5 bases). CDR3 length equals 17 residues. Trimming stripped 0 bases from V and 0 bases from J, with 15 bases between. CDR1 is GTSNPN, CDR2 SVGIG, per germline (reference sequence). CDR3 DNA: TGTGCCTGGAGTGTATCGCGAACAGGCCTCTCTGGAAACACCATATATTTT. Protein sequence: CAWSVSRTGLSGNTIYF.

J is TRBJ2-5 and V is TRBV19, with 10 bases that match TRBD1. This CDR3 has 14 amino acids. CDR1 is LNHDA and CDR2 is SQIVND in the germline V gene (reference sequence). V lost 5 bases and J lost 5; bases outside the gene matches: 5. DNA of the CDR3: TGTGCCAGTAGTTCAAGGACAGGGGGGGAGACCCAGTACTTC. Translation gives CASSSRTGGETQYF.

CDR3 in amino acids: CASKRSSGAPDTQYF. The CDR3 nucleotides read TGTGCCAGCAAAAGGTCTAGCGGTGCCCCAGATACGCAGTATTTT. The rearrangement links TRBV2 to TRBJ2-3; 7 bases line up with TRBD2. Germline CDR1 is SNHLY and CDR2 is FYNNEI. J lost 4 bases, V lost 7 bases, and 11 bases had no gene match. CDR3 length: 15 amino acids.

This clone has just one count. The V gene is TRBV28, the J gene TRBJ1-3; no definite D call. Between the trimmed V and J ends, which lost 7 bases and 1 base, there was a span of 11 bases. CDR1 is MDHEN and CDR2 is SYDVKM in the germline V gene. This CDR3 has 14 residues. CDR3 sequence (DNA): TGTGCCAGCATACAACAGAATTCTGGAAACACCATATATTTT. Protein: CASIQQNSGNTIYF.

This clone came up a few times. The chain is built from TRBV4-1 and TRBJ2-2, with 7 bases fitting TRBD2. This CDR3 comprises 16 residues. CDR1 is MGHRA and CDR2 is YSYEKL in the germline V gene. Losses at the gene ends were 2 bases for V and 4 bases for J; bases not matched to a gene: 7. CDR3 sequence (DNA): TGCGCCAGCAGCCAAAGCTGGGCGGGAGTCACCGGGGAGCTGTTTTTT. This sequence encodes CASSQSWAGVTGELFF.

This rearrangement joins TRBV4-1 to TRBJ2-1; 11 positions agree with TRBD1. The CDR3 is 15 residues long. Germline CDR1 and CDR2: MGHRA and YSYEKL. Unmatched junction bases numbered 6, after V lost 4 bases and J lost 7 bases. In nucleotides, the CDR3 is TGCGCCAGCAGCCGAGGACAGGGGGCTTGGAATGAGCAGTTCTTC. Its translation: CASSRGQGAWNEQFF.

This clone occurred a few times. V usage is TRBV7-3 and J usage is TRBJ2-2; 14 nucleotides match TRBD2. V gave up 3 bases and J gave up 7 bases; unmatched junction bases: 7. Germline loops: CDR1 SGHTA, CDR2 FQGTGA. There are 17 residues in the CDR3. CDR3 region: CASSLGLAGDVGGELFF. In DNA form, the CDR3 reads TGTGCCAGCAGCTTGGGACTAGCGGGGGACGTAGGCGGGGAGCTGTTTTTT.

The chain couples TRBV2 to TRBJ2-1, with D possibly matching TRBD1 (5 bases). The length of the CDR3 is 13 residues. The V and J ends lost 5 bases and 5 bases respectively, with 10 bases between them. CDR1 is SNHLY, CDR2 FYNNEI, per germline. The CDR3 DNA follows: TGTGCCAGCAGTCGGCGACAGAACAATGAGCAGTTCTTC. Protein: CASSRRQNNEQFF.

The V call is TRBV9, the J call TRBJ1-2; TRBD1 matches 7 bases. V lost 0 bases and J lost 5; bases outside the gene matches: 16. The CDR3 covers 18 residues. Germline assignment: CDR1 SGDLS and CDR2 YYNGEE. The CDR3 spells CASSVARTGEEWDYGYTF. The CDR3 bases are TGTGCCAGCAGCGTAGCTCGAACAGGGGAGGAGTGGGATTATGGCTACACCTTC.

The genes are TRBV5-5 and TRBJ2-5; D may be TRBD1 (7 bases). CDR3 length: 14 residues. CDR1 is SGHKS and CDR2 is YYEKEE in the germline V gene (reference sequence). V was cut by 0 bases and J by 5 bases, with 11 bases left in between. The CDR3 sequence: CASSLARGRETQYF. In nucleotides, the CDR3 is TGTGCCAGCAGCTTGGCCAGGGGGAGGGAGACCCAGTACTTC.